This TCR beta chain was identified in a study of spatial heterogeneity in lung cancer. Study-wide context: Any follow-up PBMC samples that were available went on to be sequenced, and the median time to follow-up was two to three years after resection. Consistently, beta-chain sequences turned up in larger numbers than alpha-chain sequences did. Study results and limitations: Ubiquitous expanded tumor TCRs were seen in blood more at resection than at follow-up.

The time point: blood at routine non-recurrence follow-up after resection. The input material, whole RNA from tumor, nontumor lung or frozen PBMC, was sequenced unsorted. Comment on this clonotype: Its target is not known.

There are 14 residues in the CDR3. CDR1 and CDR2 (germline): DFQATT, SNEGSKA (reference sequence). V lost 6 bases and J lost 0, with 12 bases in between. TCRdb reanalysed the 5' RACE reads using MiXCR and keeps one entry per CDR3 protein. The data show approximately 56,000 distinct CDR3 sequences, around 6.7% seen once. The sample consisted of PBMCs, taken at follow-up. The receptor's source is a female donor with early-stage non-small cell lung cancer. This sequence joins TRBV20-1 and TRBJ2-4; D unclear. CDR3 DNA sequence: TGCAGTGCCATAGAATGGGTAGCCAAAAACATTCAGTACTTC. Its protein product is CSAIEWVAKNIQYF.